This T cell receptor (beta chain) is from a study of blood T cell repertoires in COVID-19. Across the study: The origin of the acute and convalescent COVID-19 samples was the United States, Italy and Spain. Sample material is recorded as cDNA or gDNA derived from T cells, B-cell-depleted T cells, or PBMCs.

How the authors handled the data: Amplifying reference gene primers gave estimates of nucleated cell counts. Measured with immunoSEQ multiplex PCR; TCRdb has only the in-frame clones, and not every one. D and trimming were read from the DNA, whereas the V and J calls and clone size are those reported in that table. The sample lists about 360,000 clones, around four fifths occurring once. The receptor comes from a young man with active or convalescent COVID-19. The material sequenced was peripheral blood.

Written as DNA, the CDR3 is TGTGCCAGCAGTTACTCGGGGCGAGGTCCGGATACGCAGTATTTT. Protein: CASSYSGRGPDTQYF. This rearrangement joins TRBV6-2 or TRBV6-3 to TRBJ2-3, with D perhaps matching TRBD1 (5 bases). The CDR3 is made up of 15 amino acids. V lost 0 bases, J lost 6 bases, and 13 bases lay in between. Per germline, CDR1 MNHEY and CDR2 SVGEGT.